This passage covers 21 T cell receptor beta chains from one sample sequenced in a study of Graves' ophthalmopathy and Graves' hyperthyroidism. For repertoire sequencing, the TCR beta CDR3 regions were amplified from RNA transcripts. An initial RT-PCR round employing HTBI primers preceded a second-round multiplex PCR. TCRdb passed the multiplex PCR reads through MiXCR, listing each CDR3 protein once. Among about 1.1 million distinct CDR3 sequences, 35% to 45% were seen once, and the ten largest hold roughly 10%. Sequences were obtained from peripheral blood or thyroid tissue (not recorded which). These receptors came from an adult man with Graves' hyperthyroidism.

The gene calls are TRBV15 and TRBJ1-6; 7 nucleotides line up with TRBD1. CDR3 size: 17 residues. Trimming removed 3 bases from V and 4 bases from J; junction bases left unmatched: 9. CDR1 and CDR2 (germline): LNHNV, YYDKDF (reference sequence). Here the CDR3 reads CATSSSRDRLYNSPLHF. CDR3 nucleotide sequence: TGTGCCACCAGCAGCTCCCGGGACAGATTGTATAATTCACCCCTCCACTTT.

This clonotype has only a few counts. The junction does not match germline at one end; this may be a read error. The V call is TRBV7-9, the J call TRBJ2-2, with 7 positions matching TRBD1. The germline CDR1 and CDR2 sequences are SEHNR and FQNEAQ (reference sequence). The CDR3 is made up of 16 amino acids. The CDR3 loop is CASRHSLTGNTGELSW. CDR3 bases: TGTGCCAGCCGTCACAGTCTGACAGGGAACACCGGGGAGCTGTCTTGG.

Note on this clonotype: The junction departs from the called germline gene at one end, perhaps through a read error. V is TRBV15 and J is TRBJ1-4; the D gene is possibly TRBD1 (5 bases). CDR3 length: 16 residues. Germline CDR1 is LNHNV and CDR2 is YYDKDF (reference sequence). This chain's CDR3 is CATSRDRDFEGEKLFF. The CDR3 coding sequence is TGTGCCACCAGCAGAGACAGGGACTTCGAGGGTGAAAAGCTGTTTTTT.

This clonotype was seen repeatedly, ten times or more. The gene calls are TRBV5-4 and TRBJ1-1; D remains unclear. Germline CDR1 reads SGHNT; CDR2 reads YYREEE (reference sequence). The length of the CDR3 is 13 residues. Trimming took off 5 bases at V and 0 bases at J, with 8 bases between the two ends. The chain's CDR3 is CASSLPLNTEAFF. In DNA, the CDR3 is TGTGCCAGCAGTCTGCCTTTGAACACTGAAGCTTTCTTT. Combining the CDR3 with reference TRBV5-4 and TRBJ1-1 gives the whole variable domain ETGVTQSPTHLIKTRGQQVTLRCSSQSGHNTVSWYQQALGQGPQFIFQYYREEENGRGNFPPRFSGLQFPNYSSELNVNALELDDSALYLCASSLPLNTEAFFGQGTRLTVV.

The rearrangement uses TRBV10-3 and TRBJ1-6; TRBD1 matches at 10 bases. CDR1 and CDR2 from the germline V gene are ENHRY and SYGVKD. This CDR3 is 14 amino acids long. The CDR3 spells CASWTGGTNSPLHF. The CDR3 coding sequence is TGTGCTAGCTGGACAGGGGGAACCAATTCACCCCTCCACTTT.

The chain links TRBV7-8 to TRBJ2-7, with TRBD2 matching 8 bases. Germline V lookup: CDR1 SGHVS, CDR2 FQNEAQ. Germline trimming cut 7 bases from V and 2 bases from J; bases unmatched to any gene: 7. The CDR3 has 14 amino acids. DNA for the CDR3: TGTGCCAGCAACCCCGGGACTAGAACCTACGAGCAGTACTTC. Its protein is CASNPGTRTYEQYF.

This clonotype was observed at least ten times. The CDR3 DNA sequence: TGTGCCAGCAGCTTGAGCGGGACTAGCAGCCTCGAGCAGTACTTC. It yields the protein CASSLSGTSSLEQYF. The genes are TRBV5-6 and TRBJ2-7, with 9 bases lining up with TRBD2. Germline CDR1 SGHDT, CDR2 YYEEEE. This CDR3 comprises 15 residues. V lost 1 base to trimming and J lost 6 bases; unmatched junction nucleotides: 8.

This clonotype was counted ten times or more. The junction and the germline gene differ at one end; a read error may be behind it. This chain joins TRBV20-1 and TRBJ1-4; no definite D call. Germline assignment: CDR1 DFQATT and CDR2 SNEGSKA (reference sequence). CDR3 length equals 13 residues. The CDR3 reads CSARGLANEKLFF. The DNA of the CDR3 is TGCAGTGCAAGAGGGTTGGCTAATGAAAAACTGTTTTTT.

This clonotype was observed many times. The chain joins TRBV20-1 to TRBJ1-5; a weak D match, TRBD1 (6 bases). CDR3 length equals 16 residues. Germline CDR1 is DFQATT and CDR2 is SNEGSKA (reference sequence). The germline V and J ends were trimmed by 5 bases and 0 bases, with 17 bases remaining between them. The CDR3, as DNA: TGCAGTGCTGTACCGGGACATCAGTATAGCAATCAGCCCCAGCATTTT. Its translation: CSAVPGHQYSNQPQHF.

In the case of this clonotype: It may be a read error: a sequence one base away is much more abundant. J is TRBJ2-5 and V is TRBV7-3; 7 bases are a match to TRBD2. Per germline, CDR1 SGHTA and CDR2 FQGTGA. This CDR3 has 16 amino acids. V gave up 5 bases and J gave up 3 bases; unmatched junction bases: 12. This CDR3 reads CASSDLLCAGEETQYF. The CDR3 DNA follows: TGTGCCAGCAGCGATCTTTTGTGTGCGGGAGAAGAGACCCAGTACTTC. The full variable domain, rest sourced from reference TRBV7-3 and TRBJ2-5, is GAGVSQTPSNKVTEKGKYVELRCDPISGHTALYWYRQSLGQGPEFLIYFQGTGAADDSGLPNDRFFAVRPEGSVSTLKIQRTERGDSAVYLCASSDLLCAGEETQYFGPGTRLLVL.

The chain recombines TRBV20-1 with TRBJ2-5; 9 nucleotides line up with TRBD1. CDR1 DFQATT and CDR2 SNEGSKA come from the germline V gene (reference sequence). V gave up 6 bases and J gave up 5 bases; unmatched junction bases: 10. There are 14 residues in the CDR3. The CDR3 DNA follows: TGCAGTGCGCCCCCGGGACAGGGTGACGAGACCCAGTACTTC. It is translated as CSAPPGQGDETQYF.

For this clonotype: A much larger clonotype is one base distant, so this may be a read error. The gene calls are TRBV12-3 or TRBV12-4 and TRBJ1-2; perhaps TRBD1 as D (6 bases). The CDR3 covers 12 residues. CDR3 DNA sequence: TGTGCCAGCAGCCAGGGGAGGTATGACTACACCTTC. It codes for CASSQGRYDYTF.

This clonotype was observed many times. The chain employs TRBV9 and TRBJ1-2, with unresolved D. V was cut by 4 bases and J by 4 bases, with 17 bases left in between. Germline V gene data show CDR1 as SGDLS and CDR2 as YYNGEE. This CDR3 has 15 residues. The DNA for the CDR3 is TGTGCCAGCAGCCCCCGGACTGGGGAAGGCTATGGCTACACCTTC. This codes for CASSPRTGEGYGYTF.

This clonotype was found once. One end of the junction fails to match germline, which may point to a read error. The V gene is TRBV4-1, the J gene TRBJ1-6; a possible D gene is TRBD1 (6 bases). CDR3 length equals 14 residues. From germline, CDR1 is MGHRA and CDR2 YSYEKL. The CDR3 loop reads CASRARQARAPLHF. The CDR3 coding sequence is TGTGCCAGCAGAGCGAGACAGGCCCGGGCACCCCTCCACTTT.

The chain carries TRBV5-6 and TRBJ1-1; D gene ambiguous. Germline lookup yields CDR1 SGHDT and CDR2 YYEEEE. V was pared by 5 bases and J by 4 bases, with 12 bases between. CDR3 length: 13 amino acids. The CDR3 sequence is CASSLGDFTEAFF. The CDR3 DNA reads TGTGCCAGCAGTCTTGGGGATTTCACTGAAGCTTTCTTT.

This clonotype was recorded once. Being one base from a much bigger clone, this may be a read error. The chain couples TRBV20-1 to TRBJ2-7, with D unresolved. Looked up from germline, CDR1 is DFQATT and CDR2 is SNEGSKA (reference sequence). The CDR3 covers 14 residues. CDR3 sequence reads: CSAGDLGFTYEQYF. The CDR3 region has the DNA TGCAGTGCTGGAGATCTGGGGTTTACCTACGAGCAGTACTTC.

At least ten counts were recorded for this clonotype. The V call is TRBV20-1, the J call TRBJ1-1; D is ambiguous. V lost 0 bases to trimming and J lost 4 bases, with 12 bases between them. The CDR3 length is 14 residues. Germline V gene data show CDR1 as DFQATT and CDR2 as SNEGSKA (reference sequence). CDR3 residues: CSARDMRVTTEAFF. CDR3 nucleotide sequence: TGCAGTGCTAGAGATATGAGGGTAACCACTGAAGCTTTCTTT.

The chain's CDR3 is CASSQDSVNYGYTF. CDR3 in DNA: TGTGCCAGCAGCCAAGATAGCGTTAACTATGGCTACACCTTC. V and J are TRBV9 and TRBJ1-2; D uncertain. The CDR3 covers 14 residues. The germline gives CDR1 SGDLS, CDR2 YYNGEE. The V gene lost 4 bases and the J gene lost 1 base, with 11 bases spanning the gap.

The chain has TRBV19 and TRBJ1-5; 12 nucleotides match TRBD1. In germline, CDR1 is LNHDA, CDR2 SQIVND (reference sequence). J was trimmed by 7 bases and V by 10 bases; bases with no gene match: 8. This CDR3 comprises 14 residues. The CDR3 region is CATGQGASGQPQHF. The CDR3 nucleotides read TGTGCCACGGGACAGGGGGCTTCGGGGCAGCCCCAGCATTTT.

On this clonotype: The junction differs from germline at one of its ends, possibly a read error. The chain carries TRBV7-9 and TRBJ2-7; 8 nucleotides match TRBD1. Germline V gives CDR1 SEHNR, CDR2 FQNEAQ (reference sequence). The CDR3 has 15 residues. The CDR3 DNA reads TGCGCCAGCAGCCCGGGGACAGGACCCTTTCCCGAGCAGTACTTC. It codes for CASSPGTGPFPEQYF.

This clonotype was found many times. This chain uses TRBV2 with TRBJ1-2; D might be TRBD1 (5 bases). Germline CDR1 reads SNHLY; CDR2 reads FYNNEI. The ends were cut back, 8 bases at V and 4 bases at J, with 23 bases in the middle. The CDR3 has 16 amino acids. The CDR3 DNA reads TGTGCCAGCGCCCCAGACGACAGATTAGGCCCCTATGGCTACACCTTC. Translating gives CASAPDDRLGPYGYTF.